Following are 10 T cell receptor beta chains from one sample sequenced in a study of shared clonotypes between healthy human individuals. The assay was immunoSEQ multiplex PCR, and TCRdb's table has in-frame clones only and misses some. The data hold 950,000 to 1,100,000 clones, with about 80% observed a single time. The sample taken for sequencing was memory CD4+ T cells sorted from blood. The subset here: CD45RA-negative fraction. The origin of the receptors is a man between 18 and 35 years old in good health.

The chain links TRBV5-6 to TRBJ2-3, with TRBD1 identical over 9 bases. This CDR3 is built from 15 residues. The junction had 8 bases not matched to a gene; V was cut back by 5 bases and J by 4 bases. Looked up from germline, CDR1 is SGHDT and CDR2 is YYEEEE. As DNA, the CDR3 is TGTGCCAGCAGTAACCGGGACAGGGAGGCAGATACGCAGTATTTT. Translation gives CASSNRDREADTQYF.

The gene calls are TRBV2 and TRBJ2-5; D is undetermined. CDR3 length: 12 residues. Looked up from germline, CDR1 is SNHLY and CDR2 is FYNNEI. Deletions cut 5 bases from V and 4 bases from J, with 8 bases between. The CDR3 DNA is TGTGCCAGCAGTTTTCTAGTAGAGACCCAGTACTTC. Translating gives CASSFLVETQYF. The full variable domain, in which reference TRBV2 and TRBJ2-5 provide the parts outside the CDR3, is EPEVTQTPSHQVTQMGQEVILRCVPISNHLYFYWYRQILGQKVEFLVSFYNNEISEKSEIFDDQFSVERPDGSNFTLKIRSTKLEDSAMYFCASSFLVETQYFGPGTRLLVL.

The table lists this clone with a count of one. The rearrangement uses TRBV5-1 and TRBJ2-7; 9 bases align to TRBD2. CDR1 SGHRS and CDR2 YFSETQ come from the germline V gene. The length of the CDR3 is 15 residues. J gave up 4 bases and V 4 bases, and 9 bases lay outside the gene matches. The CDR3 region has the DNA TGCGCCAGCAGCCGGACGGCGGGAGGGCCATACGAGCAGTACTTC. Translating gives CASSRTAGGPYEQYF.

DNA for the CDR3: TGCGCCAGCAGTGAGACCCAAGAGACCCAGTACTTC. Its protein is CASSETQETQYF. The chain joins TRBV10-1 to TRBJ2-5, with unresolved D. Germline CDR1 is WNHNN and CDR2 is SYGVQD (reference sequence). The CDR3 has 12 residues. The V gene lost 2 bases and the J gene lost 1 base, with 2 bases spanning the gap.

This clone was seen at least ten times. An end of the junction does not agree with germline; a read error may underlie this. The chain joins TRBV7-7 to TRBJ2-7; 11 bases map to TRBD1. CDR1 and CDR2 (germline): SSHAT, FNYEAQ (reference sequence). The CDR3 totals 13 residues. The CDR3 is CASSSGTGGEQYF. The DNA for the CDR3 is TGTGCTAGCAGCTCCGGGACAGGGGGCGAGCAGTACTTC.

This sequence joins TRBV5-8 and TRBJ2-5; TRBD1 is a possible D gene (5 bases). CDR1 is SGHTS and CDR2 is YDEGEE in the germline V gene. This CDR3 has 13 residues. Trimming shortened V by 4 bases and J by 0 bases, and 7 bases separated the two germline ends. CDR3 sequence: CASSRQHQETQYF. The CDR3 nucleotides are TGTGCCAGCAGCCGACAGCACCAAGAGACCCAGTACTTC.

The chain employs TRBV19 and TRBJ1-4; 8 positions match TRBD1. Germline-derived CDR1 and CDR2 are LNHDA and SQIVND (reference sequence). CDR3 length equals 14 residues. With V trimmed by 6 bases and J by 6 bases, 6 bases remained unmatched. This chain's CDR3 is CASRQQGGDEKLFF. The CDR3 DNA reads TGTGCCAGTAGGCAACAGGGGGGAGATGAAAAACTGTTTTTT. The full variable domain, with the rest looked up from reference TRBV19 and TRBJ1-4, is DGGITQSPKYLFRKEGQNVTLSCEQNLNHDAMYWYRQDPGQGLRLIYYSQIVNDFQKGDIAEGYSVSREKKESFPLTVTSAQKNPTAFYLCASRQQGGDEKLFFGSGTQLSVL.

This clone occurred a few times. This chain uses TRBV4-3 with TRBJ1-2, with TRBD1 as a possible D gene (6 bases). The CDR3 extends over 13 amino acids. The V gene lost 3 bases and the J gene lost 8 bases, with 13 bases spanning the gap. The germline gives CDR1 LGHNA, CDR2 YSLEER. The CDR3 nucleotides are TGCGCCAGCAGCCATGAACAGGGCGGGGGCTACACCTTC. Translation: CASSHEQGGGYTF.

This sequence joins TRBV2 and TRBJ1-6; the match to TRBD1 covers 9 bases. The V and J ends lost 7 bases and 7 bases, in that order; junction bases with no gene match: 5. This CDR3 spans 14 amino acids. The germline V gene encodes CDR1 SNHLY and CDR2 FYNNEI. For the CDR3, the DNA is TGTGCCAGCACGCCGGGACAGGGCAATTCACCCCTCCACTTT. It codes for CASTPGQGNSPLHF.

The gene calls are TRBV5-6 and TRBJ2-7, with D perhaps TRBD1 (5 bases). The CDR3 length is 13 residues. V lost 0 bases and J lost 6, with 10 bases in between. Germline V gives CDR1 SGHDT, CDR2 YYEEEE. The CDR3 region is CASSLDDRSEQYF. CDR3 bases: TGTGCCAGCAGCTTGGATGACAGATCCGAGCAGTACTTC.